The sequence of this T cell receptor beta chain was determined in a study of cytomegalovirus exposure and HLA in healthy donors. The CDR3 runs to 17 residues. Looked up from germline, CDR1 is SGHVS and CDR2 is FQNEAQ. Trimming pared 1 base from V and 0 bases from J, leaving 13 bases between. The PCR had 60 Vbeta and 13 Jbeta primers. The assay was immunoSEQ multiplex PCR, and TCRdb's table has in-frame clones only and misses some. Of around 190,000 clones listed, 70% to 80% were seen once; the top ten hold approximately 0.73%. This clone appeared a single time. Its antigen is unidentified. Notes on the study in general: In a later analysis, a missense DCLRE1C variant was linked to TCR beta V- and J-gene trimming. Donors were assumed by presence/absence analyses to have roughly uniform sequencing depth. An apparent linkage of common viral pathogens to several of the most significant clusters emerged in a later analysis.

The sequence came from a woman in her thirties or forties in good health and CMV-seronegative. The specimen sequenced was PBMCs. This rearrangement joins TRBV7-8 to TRBJ2-1; the D is unclear. In DNA form, the CDR3 reads TGTGCCAGCAGCTTAGAACGTAGCAGAAGCTCCTACAATGAGCAGTTCTTC. Translated, it gives CASSLERSRSSYNEQFF.